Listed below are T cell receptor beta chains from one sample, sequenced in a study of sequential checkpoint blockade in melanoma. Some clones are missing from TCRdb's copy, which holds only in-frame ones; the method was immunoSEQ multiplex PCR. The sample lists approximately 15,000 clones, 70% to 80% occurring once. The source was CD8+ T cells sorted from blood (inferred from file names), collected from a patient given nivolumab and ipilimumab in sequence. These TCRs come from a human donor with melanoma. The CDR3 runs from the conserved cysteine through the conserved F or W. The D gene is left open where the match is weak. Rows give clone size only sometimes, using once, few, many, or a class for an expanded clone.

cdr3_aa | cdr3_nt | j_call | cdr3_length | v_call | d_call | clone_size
CASTLGGRTNSPLHF | TGTGCCAGCACTTTGGGGGGACGGACTAATTCACCCCTCCACTTT | TRBJ1-6 | 15 | TRBV7-2 | - | -
CASSLRGSNTEAFF | TGTGCCAGCAGCTTAAGAGGGTCGAACACTGAAGCTTTCTTT | TRBJ1-1 | 14 | TRBV7-9 | - | -
CASSLALRDEKLFF | TGTGCCAGCAGCTTAGCCCTTCGGGATGAAAAACTGTTTTTT | TRBJ1-4 | 14 | TRBV7-8 | - | once
CASSQGGGGASGETQYF | TGCGCCAGCAGCCAAGGCGGAGGGGGCGCATCTGGGGAGACCCAGTACTTC | TRBJ2-5 | 17 | TRBV4-1 | - | few
CASSFYIGTDYEQYF | TGTGCCAGCAGCTTTTACATCGGGACAGATTACGAGCAGTACTTC | TRBJ2-7 | 15 | TRBV6-5 | TRBD1 | -
CASGARGASYEQYF | TGTGCCAGCGGGGCGCGGGGGGCCTCCTACGAGCAGTACTTC | TRBJ2-7 | 14 | TRBV6-1 | TRBD2 | few
CASSQDFDGYTF | TGCGCCAGCAGCCAAGATTTCGATGGCTACACCTTC | TRBJ1-2 | 12 | TRBV4-1 | - | few
CASSEPGPGANVLTF | TGTGCCAGCAGTGAACCAGGCCCTGGGGCCAACGTCCTGACTTTC | TRBJ2-6 | 15 | TRBV25-1 | - | few
CASSFVVQYEQYF | TGTGCCAGCAGCTTTGTGGTCCAGTACGAGCAGTACTTC | TRBJ2-7 | 13 | TRBV27 | - | -
CASSVAGTGGQANYGYTF | TGTGCCAGCAGCGTAGCTGGGACAGGGGGACAAGCTAACTATGGCTACACCTTC | TRBJ1-2 | 18 | TRBV9 | TRBD1 | -
CASSYRGISYEQYF | TGTGCCAGCAGTTATCGGGGTATCTCCTACGAGCAGTACTTC | TRBJ2-7 | 14 | TRBV6-5 | - | -
CASGFGGNTIYF | TGTGCCAGCGGTTTCGGTGGAAACACCATATATTTT | TRBJ1-3 | 12 | TRBV6-5 | - | -
CSVSGDREATYEQYF | TGCAGCGTTTCGGGTGACAGGGAGGCCACCTACGAGCAGTACTTC | TRBJ2-7 | 15 | TRBV29-1 | - | -
CASSLDQGSGNTIYF | TGCGCCAGCAGCTTGGATCAGGGCTCTGGAAACACCATATATTTT | TRBJ1-3 | 15 | TRBV5-1 | - | once
CASSHGTSGVSYEQYF | TGTGCCAGCAGCCACGGGACTAGCGGCGTCTCCTACGAGCAGTACTTC | TRBJ2-7 | 16 | TRBV7-9 | TRBD2 | -
CASSPTTGGHFNEQFF | TGTGCCAGCAGCCCAACGACAGGGGGCCATTTCAATGAGCAGTTCTTC | TRBJ2-1 | 16 | TRBV7-9 | TRBD1 | -
CATQSMAGGPYEQYF | TGTGCCACCCAATCGATGGCGGGAGGACCATACGAGCAGTACTTC | TRBJ2-7 | 15 | TRBV27 | TRBD2 | -
CASSSTGGGAGTEQYF | TGCGCCAGCAGCTCCACGGGAGGGGGCGCTGGGACCGAGCAGTACTTC | TRBJ2-7 | 16 | TRBV5-1 | - | -
CASSSAAGPSYEQYF | TGTGCCAGCAGCTCGGCAGCGGGCCCCTCCTACGAGCAGTACTTC | TRBJ2-7 | 15 | TRBV5-4 | - | -
CASEGGGNGPQHF | TGTGCCTCTGAGGGAGGTGGTAATGGGCCCCAGCATTTT | TRBJ1-5 | 13 | TRBV30 | - | -
CASSPPSGSPYEQYF | TGTGCCAGCTCACCACCTAGCGGGAGTCCCTACGAGCAGTACTTC | TRBJ2-7 | 15 | TRBV18 | TRBD2 | -
CASSLAGGGYGYTF | TGTGCCAGCAGCTTAGCGGGAGGGGGGTATGGCTACACCTTC | TRBJ1-2 | 14 | TRBV7-9 | - | -
CASSYGAGREQFF | TGTGCCAGCAGTTACGGCGCGGGTCGTGAGCAGTTCTTC | TRBJ2-1 | 13 | TRBV6-5 | - | -
CASSLSRHRSYEQYF | TGTGCCAGCAGCTTAAGTCGACACCGCTCCTACGAGCAGTACTTC | TRBJ2-7 | 15 | TRBV11-2 | - | once
CASSQDDGSNQPQHF | TGTGCCAGCAGCCAAGACGACGGGAGCAATCAGCCCCAGCATTTT | TRBJ1-5 | 15 | TRBV4-2 | - | -
CASSQEFYGHYEQYF | TGCGCCAGCAGCCAAGAATTTTACGGACACTACGAGCAGTACTTC | TRBJ2-7 | 15 | TRBV4-3 | - | -
CASSADRDRNTEAFF | TGTGCCAGCAGCGCGGACAGGGATCGAAACACTGAAGCTTTCTTT | TRBJ1-1 | 15 | TRBV9 | TRBD1 | -
CASSFYGGQDNSPLHF | TGTGCCAGCAGTTTTTATGGTGGGCAGGATAATTCACCCCTCCACTTT | TRBJ1-6 | 16 | TRBV27 | - | few
CASSPADIYYEQYF | TGTGCCAGCAGCCCCGCCGACATCTACTACGAGCAGTACTTC | TRBJ2-7 | 14 | TRBV7-6 | - | -
CASSSDSYSYEQYF | TGTGCCAGCAGCTCGGACAGCTACTCCTACGAGCAGTACTTC | TRBJ2-7 | 14 | TRBV7-8 | - | -
CASSIGPGGSYEQYF | TGTGCCAGTAGTATAGGCCCAGGGGGGTCCTACGAGCAGTACTTC | TRBJ2-7 | 15 | TRBV19 | - | -
CASSGSGSSSYEQYF | TGTGCCAGCAGCGGATCCGGGAGTAGCTCCTACGAGCAGTACTTC | TRBJ2-7 | 15 | TRBV11-2 | - | -
CAWSVYRAGGTEAFF | TGTGCCTGGAGTGTGTATAGGGCAGGGGGCACTGAAGCTTTCTTT | TRBJ1-1 | 15 | TRBV30 | TRBD1 | -
CAWSPGSGYYGYTF | TGTGCCTGGAGTCCAGGGTCGGGTTACTATGGCTACACCTTC | TRBJ1-2 | 14 | TRBV30 | - | -
CASSFDRGYLTSSSYEQYF | TGTGCCAGCAGCTTCGACAGGGGCTACCTAACCTCAAGCTCCTACGAGCAGTACTTC | TRBJ2-7 | 19 | TRBV7-2 | TRBD1 | -
CASSGWLAGTYEQYF | TGTGCCAGCAGTGGATGGCTAGCGGGAACCTACGAGCAGTACTTC | TRBJ2-7 | 15 | TRBV21-1 | - | -
CAWSATGESPLHF | TGTGCCTGGAGCGCTACAGGGGAATCACCCCTCCACTTT | TRBJ1-6 | 13 | TRBV30 | TRBD1 | -
CASRGVADPRDEQYF | TGTGCCAGCAGAGGCGTGGCGGATCCCAGGGACGAGCAGTACTTC | TRBJ2-7 | 15 | TRBV11-2 | - | -
CASSLAGATYEQYF | TGTGCCAGCAGCTTAGCAGGGGCGACCTACGAGCAGTACTTC | TRBJ2-7 | 14 | TRBV11-2 | - | -
CASSPGGFAYEQYF | TGTGCCAGCAGCCCCGGAGGGTTCGCCTACGAGCAGTACTTC | TRBJ2-7 | 14 | TRBV11-1 | - | -
CASSVGLAGGTSSYNEQFF | TGTGCCAGCAGCGTAGGACTAGCGGGAGGGACAAGCTCCTACAATGAGCAGTTCTTC | TRBJ2-1 | 19 | TRBV9 | TRBD2 | -
CASSQYEGPYEQYF | TGCGCCAGCAGCCAATATGAGGGCCCCTACGAGCAGTACTTC | TRBJ2-7 | 14 | TRBV4-1 | - | once
CSICTVRDRAPFYGYTF | TGCAGCATTTGTACAGTCCGGGACAGGGCCCCCTTTTATGGCTACACCTTC | TRBJ1-2 | 17 | TRBV29-1 | TRBD1 | -
CASRPGQGAEGYGYTF | TGTGCCAGCAGACCGGGACAGGGGGCGGAGGGCTATGGCTACACCTTC | TRBJ1-2 | 16 | TRBV6-6 | TRBD1 | -
CASSYFAGGPYEQYF | TGTGCCAGCAGTTACTTTGCGGGAGGGCCCTACGAGCAGTACTTC | TRBJ2-7 | 15 | TRBV6-5 | TRBD2 | -
CASRQGIPYEQYF | TGCGCCAGCAGACAGGGGATTCCCTACGAGCAGTACTTC | TRBJ2-7 | 13 | TRBV5-1 | TRBD1 | -
CASSPTVGGPNTGELFF | TGTGCCAGCTCACCGACGGTGGGGGGGCCGAACACCGGGGAGCTGTTTTTT | TRBJ2-2 | 17 | TRBV18 | - | -
CASSQPGRGVYTEAFF | TGTGCCAGCAGCCAACCAGGGAGGGGGGTATACACTGAAGCTTTCTTT | TRBJ1-1 | 16 | TRBV14 | - | -
CAWSVGSPSEQYF | TGTGCCTGGAGTGTGGGCAGCCCCTCCGAGCAGTACTTC | TRBJ2-7 | 13 | TRBV30 | - | -